This TCR beta chain emerged from a study of metastatic and nonmetastatic thyroid tumors. Study-level information: Malignant thyroid and benign thyroid patients provided blood and tumor or nodule tissue whose repertoires were compared.

The CDR3 covers 16 residues. With 6 bases removed from V and 3 bases from J, the gap between germline ends came to 18 bases. In germline, CDR1 is MGHDK, CDR2 SYGVNS. TCRdb re-clonotyped the PCR reads via MiXCR. This sample yields 30,000 to 45,000 clones, of which about 30% are seen a single time; about 11% belongs to the top ten. General observations from the study: Relative to benign nodules, malignant thyroid tumors were reportedly characterized by significantly elevated TCR beta diversity in blood and tumor.

About this clone: The antigen is unknown.

Not a single patient had been given any form of treatment at any point before undergoing thyroid surgery. Specimen: blood. The chain has TRBV25-1 and TRBJ1-5, with D possibly TRBD1 on 6 matching bases. The source is a male donor with papillary thyroid cancer or a benign thyroid nodule (not recorded which). Some clones in this sample may be carry-over from other donors' samples. The CDR3 DNA is TGTGCCAGCAGCCCCCGGGGGGGGGGCGTCAATCAGCCCCAGCATTTT. This sequence encodes CASSPRGGGVNQPQHF.